This T cell receptor (beta chain) was recovered during a study of T cells after yellow fever vaccination. TCRdb recomputed calls from the 5' RACE reads with MiXCR, one row per CDR3 protein. This table has hundreds of thousands of distinct CDR3 sequences, roughly 12% appearing once. This clonotype occurred a few times. Its antigen is not known. Germline V gives CDR1 MNHNY, CDR2 SVGAGI (reference sequence). Deletions cut 6 bases from V and 5 bases from J, with 5 bases between. The CDR3 has 11 amino acids. Study results and limitations: Most primary-vaccination clones reappeared after the booster (just under 98% CD4, 75% to 90% CD8).

This material consisted of PBMCs, taken on the day of the yellow fever booster vaccination. The TCR was taken from a man younger than 45 who received the YFV17D yellow fever vaccine. This chain links TRBV6-6 with TRBJ1-5, with D unresolved. In DNA form, the CDR3 reads TGTGCCAGCAGATACGATCAGCCCCAGCATTTT. Amino acids: CASRYDQPQHF.